The source of this T cell receptor (beta chain) is a study of vaccination and CD4 T cells after COVID-19. About the study: There were six male and four female convalescents, and two of them were Hispanic. A CEFX pool, an HIV-1 Nef pool, or no peptide went to control cultures.

Sequence data for DNA of cultured CD4+ T cells were generated by the Oncomine TCR Beta short-read assay. In TCRdb, the PCR reads were re-called with MiXCR into one record per CDR3 protein. This sample has about 7,000 distinct CDR3 sequences, with around 41% found just once. The sample's treatment: approximately 11-day PBMC culture with coronavirus spike peptide pools or control peptides (ViraFEST assay). Harvesting of the unexposed donor's CD4+ T cells predated the COVID-19 pandemic (2011-2018). CDR3 length equals 16 residues. The V segment lost 5 bases and the J segment 4 bases; nucleotides outside the gene matches: 12. Per the germline V gene, CDR1 is LNHDA and CDR2 is SQIVND (reference sequence). A note on this clonotype: Its antigen is currently unknown.

The chain links TRBV19 to TRBJ2-5, with 8 bases that match TRBD2. The material sequenced was CD4+ T cells from blood, cultured in vitro. This clonotype was obtained from a human donor in good health. The CDR3 loop is CASSFTGTRGRETQYF. CDR3 bases: TGTGCCAGTAGTTTCACTGGGACTAGAGGGCGAGAGACCCAGTACTTC.